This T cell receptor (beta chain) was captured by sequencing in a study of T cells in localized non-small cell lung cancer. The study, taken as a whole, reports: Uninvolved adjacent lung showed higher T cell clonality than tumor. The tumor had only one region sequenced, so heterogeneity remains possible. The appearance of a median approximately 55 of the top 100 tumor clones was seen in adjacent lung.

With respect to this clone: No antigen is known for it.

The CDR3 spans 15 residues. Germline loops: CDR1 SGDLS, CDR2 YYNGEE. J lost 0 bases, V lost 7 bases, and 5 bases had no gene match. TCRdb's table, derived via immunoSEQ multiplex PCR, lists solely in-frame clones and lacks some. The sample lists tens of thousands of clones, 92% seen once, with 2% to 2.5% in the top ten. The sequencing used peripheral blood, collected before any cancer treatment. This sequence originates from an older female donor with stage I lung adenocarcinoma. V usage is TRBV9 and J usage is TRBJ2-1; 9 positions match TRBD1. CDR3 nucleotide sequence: TGTGCCAGCGGGAAGGGACAGGGCTCCTACAATGAGCAGTTCTTC. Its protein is CASGKGQGSYNEQFF.